What follows are 3 T cell receptor beta chains derived from one specimen sequenced in a study of T cells in Graves' hyperthyroidism and ophthalmopathy. RNA transcripts served as the template for amplifying TCR beta CDR3 regions. TCR CDR3 underwent first-round RT-PCR with the HTBI primer set. TCRdb called the multiplex PCR reads again in MiXCR, with one record for every CDR3 protein. The sample consists of approximately 510,000 distinct CDR3 sequences, 35% to 50% of them appearing once. The sequencing input was peripheral blood or thyroid tissue (not recorded which). The origin of the receptors is an adult woman with Graves' disease, either hyperthyroidism or ophthalmopathy (not recorded which).

The chain links TRBV12-3 or TRBV12-4 to TRBJ1-1; D is unclear. The ends were cut back, 5 bases at V and 11 bases at J, with 15 bases in the middle. The CDR3 is 12 amino acids. The CDR3 here is CASSRLTSRAFF. The CDR3 DNA follows: TGTGCCAGCAGTCGCCTAACGTCCCGGGCTTTCTTT.

This clonotype was counted at least ten times. This sequence joins TRBV30 and TRBJ1-5; tentative D call: TRBD1 (6 bases). V was shortened by 2 bases and J by 4 bases, with 9 bases between the two germline ends. The CDR3 has 13 residues. Germline V gene lookup returns CDR1 GTSNPN and CDR2 SVGIG (reference sequence). CDR3 in DNA: TGTGCCTGGAGTCCACAGGGAAATCAGCCCCAGCATTTT. It translates to CAWSPQGNQPQHF.

The rearrangement links TRBV2 to TRBJ2-1; TRBD1 matches 9 bases. The germline CDR1 and CDR2 sequences are SNHLY and FYNNEI. V was pared by 7 bases and J by 7 bases, with 5 bases of the junction left unmatched. CDR3 length: 13 amino acids. The CDR3, as DNA: TGTGCCAGCACCAGGGACAGGGATAATGAGCAGTTCTTC. Its translation: CASTRDRDNEQFF.